This TCR beta chain comes out of a study of Graves' ophthalmopathy and Graves' hyperthyroidism. Study conclusions and caveats: Appearing in blood as well were most expanded thyroid clonotypes above 0.001 frequency.

For donors with ophthalmopathy, the disease showed moderate-to-severe activity, reached CAS ≥3 and NOSPECS ≥4, and had lasted under 3 months. CDR3 regions of TCR beta were amplified from RNA transcripts. The workflow started with a first-round RT-PCR run with HTBI primers and then moved on to a second-round multiplex PCR. TCRdb reanalysed the multiplex PCR reads using MiXCR and keeps one entry per CDR3 protein. The sample yields 350,000 to 400,000 distinct CDR3 sequences, approximately 16% seen once. The CDR3 covers 13 residues. Germline CDR1 reads WSHSY; CDR2 reads SAAADI. V lost 4 bases and J 0 bases, leaving 3 bases between the germline ends. This clonotype occurred many times. Antigen unknown.

This TCR derives from a woman aged 18 to 35 with Graves' ophthalmopathy. The specimen sequenced was peripheral blood. The rearrangement uses TRBV10-2 and TRBJ2-2; unclear D gene. The CDR3 loop reads CASSGANTGELFF. The DNA for the CDR3 is TGCGCCAGCAGTGGGGCGAACACCGGGGAGCTGTTTTTT.